The rows below give T cell receptor beta chains drawn from one sample of a study of T cell clonotyping in hematopoietic cell transplantation. TCRdb keeps only in-frame clones here, not all; method: immunoSEQ multiplex PCR. This table holds several thousand clones, roughly 77% found once. Sequencing used PBMCs, obtained 100 days after allogeneic stem cell transplant. Receptor source: a female patient aged 25-40 years who had an allogeneic stem cell transplant, so the T cells may come from the graft donor. Some clones in this sample may be carry-over from other donors' samples. The CDR3 runs from the conserved cysteine through the conserved F or W. The order of the fields is clone size, V gene, J gene, D gene, CDR3 DNA, CDR3 protein. The D gene is left open where the match is weak. The size entry is marked missing in some rows and otherwise reads once, few, many or a size class.

.	TRBV5-4	TRBJ1-1	.	TGTGCCAGCACCGAGGATTGGAACACTGAAGCTTTCTTT	CASTEDWNTEAFF
.	TRBV19	TRBJ1-1	.	TGTGCCAGTATCCTTAACCCAGGGTACACTGAAGCTTTCTTT	CASILNPGYTEAFF
.	TRBV19	TRBJ1-2	.	TGTGCCGGAGGGGTCGGGCCTCAGGGTGGCTACACCTTC	CAGGVGPQGGYTF
.	TRBV6-5	TRBJ2-7	TRBD2	TGTGCCAGCAGTTACAAGGGAGGGGAGTACGAGCAGTACTTC	CASSYKGGEYEQYF
.	TRBV29-1	TRBJ1-4	.	TGCAGCGTGGACAGCGGGGACGAAAAACTGTTTTTT	CSVDSGDEKLFF
.	TRBV5-1	TRBJ1-1	.	TGCGCCAGCAGCTCTCGGACACTCGCAACGAACACTGAAGCTTTCTTT	CASSSRTLATNTEAFF
.	TRBV30	TRBJ2-2	.	TGTGCCTGGAGAGGGACCGCGAACACCGGGGAGCTGTTTTTT	CAWRGTANTGELFF
.	TRBV29-1	TRBJ2-7	.	TGCAGCGCTACCCCTGGGGAGACGAGAACCTACGAGCAGTACTTC	CSATPGETRTYEQYF
few	TRBV25-1	TRBJ2-5	.	TGTGCCAGCAGTGACCCAGGACGGTTCCAAGAGACCCAGTACTTC	CASSDPGRFQETQYF
few	TRBV9	TRBJ2-2	.	TGTGCCAGCAGCGTCCGGGACCGCGACACCGGGGAGCTGTTTTTT	CASSVRDRDTGELFF
.	TRBV7-7	TRBJ2-5	.	TGTGCCAGCAGCCCAACAGGGGGGGGACGGGAGACCCAGTACTTC	CASSPTGGGRETQYF
.	TRBV4-2	TRBJ2-5	.	TGTGCCAGCAGCCAAGACAGTGGAGAGACCCAGTACTTC	CASSQDSGETQYF
few	TRBV5-6	TRBJ2-7	TRBD1	TGTGCCAGCAGCTTGCCGGGACAGGGACCCTACGAGCAGTACTTC	CASSLPGQGPYEQYF
.	TRBV6-1	TRBJ2-2	.	TGTGCAGGGGCGGTCCACACCGGGGAGCTGTTTTTT	CAGAVHTGELFF
.	TRBV7-9	TRBJ2-7	.	TGTGCCAGCAGCTTATCAGGGGATCCCCACGAGCAGTACTTC	CASSLSGDPHEQYF